This T cell receptor beta chain was retrieved from a study of blood T cell repertoires in COVID-19. Study-wide background: Some COVID-19 samples were acute and others convalescent; all came from the United States, Italy and Spain. Nucleic acid was either cDNA or gDNA, and it came from T cells, B-cell-depleted T cells, or PBMCs.

This clone was observed a few times. Clones were sequenced by immunoSEQ multiplex PCR, and TCRdb holds only the in-frame ones, with some missing. The sample includes 130,000 to 150,000 clones, roughly 90% of them seen just once. The sequenced sample consisted of peripheral blood. This clonotype originated in a human donor in a cohort sampled during active COVID-19.

The CDR3 region has the DNA TGTGCCAGCAGGAAAGACAGTTCGCATGGCTACACCTTC. Translated: CASRKDSSHGYTF. The chain combines TRBV7-9 with TRBJ1-2, with D tentatively TRBD1 (5 bases). The CDR3 sequence is 13 residues long. Trimming left V 6 bases short and J 6 bases short, with 14 bases between. Germline V gene lookup returns CDR1 SEHNR and CDR2 FQNEAQ (reference sequence).